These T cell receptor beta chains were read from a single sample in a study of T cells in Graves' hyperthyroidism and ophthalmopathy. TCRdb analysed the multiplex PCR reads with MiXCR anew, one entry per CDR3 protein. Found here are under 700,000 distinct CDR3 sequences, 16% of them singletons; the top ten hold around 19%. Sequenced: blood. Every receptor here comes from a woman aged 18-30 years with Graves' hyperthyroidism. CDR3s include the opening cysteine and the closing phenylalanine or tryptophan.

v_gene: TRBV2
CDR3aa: CASSGTSAGQATQYF

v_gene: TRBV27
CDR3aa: CASSFLAGRPYEQYF

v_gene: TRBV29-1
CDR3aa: CSVEGMAATQETQYF

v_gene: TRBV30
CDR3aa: CAWSRLADSYNEQFF

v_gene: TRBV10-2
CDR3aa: CASSDAGNYNEQFF

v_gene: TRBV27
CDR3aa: CHERPLYNSPLHF

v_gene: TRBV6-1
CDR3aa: CASSEGQGYTGELFF

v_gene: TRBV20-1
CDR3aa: CSARDLVAGTGTYNEQFF

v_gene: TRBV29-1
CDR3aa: CSVAEREAYNEQFF

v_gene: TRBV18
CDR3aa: CASSPPSRQAGGTYNEQFF

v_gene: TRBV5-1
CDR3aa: CASSGGDVLSYNEQFF

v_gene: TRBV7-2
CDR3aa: CASSLAGTGSQPQHF

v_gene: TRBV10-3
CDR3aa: CAISESGQGLVTEAFF

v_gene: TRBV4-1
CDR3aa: CASSRSGGAGETQYF

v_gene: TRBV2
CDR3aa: CASSDYQDTEAFF

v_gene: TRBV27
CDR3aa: CASRLRRAGEQYF

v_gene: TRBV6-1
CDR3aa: CASRGTTTQSTQYF

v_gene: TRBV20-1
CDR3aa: CSASPTPGQPQHF

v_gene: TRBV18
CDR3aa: CASSPELTNTQYF

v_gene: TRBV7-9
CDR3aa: CASSPGQGGYTF

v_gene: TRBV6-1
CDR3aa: CASSGRPNSNQPQHF

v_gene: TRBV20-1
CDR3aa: CSATLTGSVMNTEAFF

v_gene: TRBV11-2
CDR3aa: CASSLGPTGDQPQHF

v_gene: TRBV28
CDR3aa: CASSLLWREGRGDETQYF

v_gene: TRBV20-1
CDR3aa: CSATTGNNSPLHF

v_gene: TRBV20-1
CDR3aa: CSASPRLDWPKNIQYF

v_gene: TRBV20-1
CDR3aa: CSARPNTDTQYF

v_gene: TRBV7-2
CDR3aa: CASSLVGGTTTDTQYF

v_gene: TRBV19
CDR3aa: CASSIGSGYGYTF

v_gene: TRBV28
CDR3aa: CASSGDGRSEQYF

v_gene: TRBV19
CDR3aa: CASSISQGTDTQYF

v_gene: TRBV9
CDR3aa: CASSVGLADNEQFF

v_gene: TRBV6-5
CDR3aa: CASSYFGTGSEAFF

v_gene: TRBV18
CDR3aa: CASSQVSTNEKLFF

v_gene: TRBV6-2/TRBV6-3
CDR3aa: CASSYRRGPTEAFF

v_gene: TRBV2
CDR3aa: CASISGPSYNEQFF

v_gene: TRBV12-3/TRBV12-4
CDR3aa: CASSPTGTYRYNEQFF

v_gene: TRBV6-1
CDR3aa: CAEGSAVDTEAFF

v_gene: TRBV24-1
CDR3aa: CATHGTSGRALTNTGELFF

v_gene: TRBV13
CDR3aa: CASSLGQGRVYEQFF

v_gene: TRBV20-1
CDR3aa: CSAIIQGGGYTF

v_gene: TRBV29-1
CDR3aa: CSVDRQGGFENTEAFF

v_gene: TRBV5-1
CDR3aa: CASSLAGRDYNEQFF

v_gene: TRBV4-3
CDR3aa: CASSLGLTGGYEQYF

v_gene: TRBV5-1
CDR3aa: CASSHRGKIGNEQFF

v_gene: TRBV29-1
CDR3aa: CSARGQGTEAFF

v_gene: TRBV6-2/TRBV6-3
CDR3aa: CASSYLGQDFTDTQYF

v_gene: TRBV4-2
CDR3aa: CASSQVGGLAGGHETQYF

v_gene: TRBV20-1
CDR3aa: CSARVGASGETQYF

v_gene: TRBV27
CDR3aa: CASSSNSEDTQYF

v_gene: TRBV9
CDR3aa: CASRNQEARAFF

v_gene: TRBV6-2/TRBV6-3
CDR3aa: CASSYSGSQPQHF

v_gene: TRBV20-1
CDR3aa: CSAPHGGPLETQYF

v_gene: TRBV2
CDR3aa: CASTDGLNEKLFF

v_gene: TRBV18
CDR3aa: CASSPGTDTEAFF

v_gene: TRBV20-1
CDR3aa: CSASGVTLNTEAFF

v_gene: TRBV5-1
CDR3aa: CASSLLGQQPLAKNIQYF